The T cell receptor (beta chain) described here comes from a study of T cell responses to AZD1222 COVID-19 vaccine. Overall study findings and caveats: Unmutated variant regions reportedly attract nearly half of all spike-specific TCRs. Among vaccine-associated CD4 TCRs, coverage spanned spike, with dominance at 160-218 and 743-854.

This clone was observed a single time. Antigen specificity is unknown. The CDR3 contains 14 residues. CDR1 and CDR2 (germline): SGHTA, FQGTGA. Trimming pared 10 bases from V and 3 bases from J, leaving 18 bases between. Method: immunoSEQ multiplex PCR; TCRdb's copy keeps in-frame clones and lacks some. Altogether 100,000 to 120,000 clones are present, just over 85% being singletons, with the ten largest covering 3% to 4%. The TCR comes from an adult in good health. The material sequenced was peripheral blood, taken on day 0 of AZD1222 vaccination. The genes are TRBV7-3 and TRBJ2-5; D may match TRBD1 or TRBD2 (6 bases each). CDR3 amino acids: CATSRPGAEETQYF. In DNA, the CDR3 is TGTGCCACCTCGCGCCCGGGGGCCGAAGAGACCCAGTACTTC.